This T cell receptor (beta chain) was obtained from a study of blood T cell repertoires in COVID-19. Across the whole study: Spain, Italy and the United States supplied samples that represented acute and convalescent COVID-19.

As processed by the authors: Estimated nucleated cell counts came from reference gene primer amplification. Measured with immunoSEQ multiplex PCR; TCRdb has only the in-frame clones, and not every one. V and J calls and clone size are as listed in that table; D and trimming were resolved from the DNA. The sample shows 130,000 to 150,000 clones, more than 70% of them seen only once. Germline values: CDR1 DFQATT, CDR2 SNEGSKA (reference sequence). The CDR3 covers 15 residues. V lost 3 bases, J lost 5 bases, and 8 bases stayed unmatched. The gene calls are TRBV20-1 and TRBJ1-4; 8 positions agree with TRBD1. Sequencing was done on a sample of peripheral blood. The sequence was collected from a human donor in a cohort sampled during active COVID-19. The CDR3 DNA reads as TGCAGTGCTAGTAACCCGGACAGGGCCAATGAAAAACTGTTTTTT. Residues: CSASNPDRANEKLFF.